This T cell receptor (beta chain) was documented in a study of T cells in Graves' hyperthyroidism and ophthalmopathy. Study overall: Sampling of peripheral blood happened at initial diagnosis, prior to any treatment.

With V trimmed by 1 base and J by 7 bases, 11 bases remained unmatched. This CDR3 region has 16 residues. CDR1 and CDR2 (germline): SGHRS, YFSETQ. Exclusions: uncontrolled infection, other autoimmune disease, pregnancy, lactation. Extraction of PBMCs used under 13 ml of fresh peripheral blood. This clonotype showed up just a few times. Amplification of TCR beta CDR3 regions used RNA as the template. An initial round of RT-PCR targeting the TCR CDR3 relied on the HTBI primer set. Each CDR3 protein is one row after TCRdb ran MiXCR on the multiplex PCR reads. Altogether about 380,000 distinct CDR3 sequences are present, approximately 18% being singletons, with the ten largest covering over 35%.

The receptor comes from a man aged 18 to 35 with Graves' ophthalmopathy. The sample taken for sequencing was blood. The V and J genes are TRBV5-1 and TRBJ2-1; TRBD1 agrees at 7 bases. CDR3 region: CASSLNWDRGPNEQFF. In DNA, the CDR3 is TGCGCCAGCAGCTTGAATTGGGACAGAGGACCTAATGAGCAGTTCTTC.